This passage covers 26 T cell receptor beta chains from one sample sequenced in a study of CD8+CD57+ T cells in acquired aplastic anemia. Template material for TCR beta VDJ and CDR3 profiling consisted of genomic DNA. In TCRdb, the reads were re-called with MiXCR into one record per CDR3 protein. This sample has 450,000 to 600,000 distinct CDR3 sequences, with 25% to 40% found just once. Patients who underwent sequencing had shown CD8+CD57+ cell expansion by flow cytometry. Source material: sorted CD4+, CD8+, or CD8+CD57+ T cells (not recorded which) from PBMCs. These TCRs come from a human donor with aplastic anemia.

CDR3 sequence reads: CASSLGESDTQYF. In nucleotides, the CDR3 is TGCGCCAGCAGCTTGGGGGAATCAGATACGCAGTATTTT. The V and J genes are TRBV5-1 and TRBJ2-3; no firm D call. Trimming took off 0 bases at V and 4 bases at J, with 6 bases between the two ends. The CDR3 has 13 residues. Germline V gene lookup returns CDR1 SGHRS and CDR2 YFSETQ.

The chain carries TRBV19 and TRBJ1-6; D is possibly TRBD1 (6 bases). This CDR3 has 15 residues. Germline V gives CDR1 LNHDA, CDR2 SQIVND (reference sequence). The V gene lost 10 bases and the J gene lost 7 bases, with 20 bases spanning the gap. CDR3 residues: CATRRGGEFNSPLHF. CDR3 nucleotide sequence: TGTGCCACCAGACGGGGGGGCGAGTTCAATTCACCCCTCCACTTT.

The V and J genes are TRBV11-1 and TRBJ1-6; no clear D gene. Germline-derived CDR1 and CDR2 are SGHAT and FQDESV (reference sequence). The CDR3 totals 16 residues. The germline V and J ends were trimmed by 3 bases and 0 bases, with 9 bases remaining between them. The CDR3 here is CASSLAPTSYNSPLHF. The DNA of the CDR3 is TGTGCCAGCAGCTTGGCTCCCACCTCCTATAATTCACCCCTCCACTTT.

This clonotype was counted ten times or more. The gene calls are TRBV11-2 and TRBJ1-2; 10 bases are a match to TRBD1. V was clipped by 1 base and J by 1 base; unmatched bases: 6. Germline values: CDR1 SGHAT, CDR2 FQNNGV. The CDR3 has 17 residues. In DNA, the CDR3 is TGTGCCAGCAGCTTAGTTGGGACAGGGGCTCGTAACTATGGCTACACCTTC. It codes for CASSLVGTGARNYGYTF.

This clonotype was counted many times. The chain uses TRBV7-8 and TRBJ2-7; D is unresolved. V was pared by 0 bases and J by 0 bases, with 9 bases between. There are 15 residues in the CDR3. CDR1 is SGHVS, CDR2 FQNEAQ, per germline. In DNA, the CDR3 is TGTGCCAGCAGCTTAGCTGCTATAGACTCCTACGAGCAGTACTTC. It is translated as CASSLAAIDSYEQYF. Full variable domain (missing parts from reference TRBV7-8 and TRBJ2-7): GAGVSQSPRYKVAKRGQDVALRCDPISGHVSLFWYQQALGQGPEFLTYFQNEAQLDKSGLPSDRFFAERPEGSVSTLKIQRTQQEDSAVYLCASSLAAIDSYEQYFGPGTRLTVT.

This chain joins TRBV2 and TRBJ2-7; 10 bases are shared with TRBD1. CDR3 size: 14 residues. After removal of 11 bases from V and 7 bases from J, the junction contained 14 bases not matched to a gene. Germline CDR1 reads SNHLY; CDR2 reads FYNNEI. CDR3 residues: CAGMRQGAAVEQYF. The CDR3, as DNA: TGTGCCGGGATGAGACAGGGGGCCGCGGTAGAGCAGTACTTC.

This clonotype turned up a few times. The chain employs TRBV12-3 or TRBV12-4 and TRBJ1-2; 9 positions agree with TRBD1. The junction had 10 bases not matched to a gene; V was cut back by 6 bases and J by 5 bases. This CDR3 comprises 15 residues. The CDR3 spells CASRQTTGGWYGYTF. Written as DNA, the CDR3 is TGTGCCAGCAGACAAACGACAGGGGGGTGGTATGGCTACACCTTC.

This chain uses TRBV29-1 with TRBJ2-2; TRBD2 matches at 15 bases. Germline assignment: CDR1 SQVTM and CDR2 ANQGSEA. The V and J ends lost 4 bases and 4 bases, in that order; junction bases with no gene match: 7. The CDR3 loop spans 17 amino acids. CDR3: CSVGPRGLAGGTGELFF. The CDR3 DNA reads as TGCAGCGTTGGCCCAAGGGGACTAGCGGGGGGCACCGGGGAGCTGTTTTTT.

The chain links TRBV30 to TRBJ1-3, with TRBD1 as a possible D gene (5 bases). The germline gives CDR1 GTSNPN, CDR2 SVGIG (reference sequence). CDR3 length: 14 amino acids. V lost 5 bases, J lost 3 bases, and 14 bases lay in between. CDR3 DNA: TGTGCCTGGTTGACGGGACCAATTGGAAACACCATATATTTT. This gives the protein CAWLTGPIGNTIYF.

V usage is TRBV19 and J usage is TRBJ1-1; no firm D call. V dropped 7 bases and J dropped 1 base, with 13 bases sitting between them. The length of the CDR3 is 14 residues. From germline, CDR1 is LNHDA and CDR2 SQIVND (reference sequence). In DNA, the CDR3 is TGTGCCAGTATAAACCCCAGGAGGAACACTGAAGCTTTCTTT. Translating gives CASINPRRNTEAFF.

This rearrangement joins TRBV12-3 or TRBV12-4 to TRBJ1-6; no clear D. V dropped 4 bases and J dropped 6 bases, with 7 bases sitting between them. The CDR3 consists of 13 residues. The CDR3 DNA follows: TGTGCCAGCAGTTCGGGGAGTAATTCACCCCTCCACTTT. Amino acid sequence: CASSSGSNSPLHF.

The V and J genes are TRBV7-8 and TRBJ2-7; 9 bases line up with TRBD2. Looked up from germline, CDR1 is SGHVS and CDR2 is FQNEAQ. CDR3 length: 16 residues. With 6 bases clipped from V and 2 bases from J, the junction kept 11 bases outside the gene matches. As DNA, the CDR3 is TGTGCCAGCAGACTAGCGGGCAGAGGGTTTACCTACGAGCAGTACTTC. It yields the protein CASRLAGRGFTYEQYF.

V is TRBV6-1 and J is TRBJ2-3; tentative D call: TRBD2 (6 bases). Germline CDR1 is MNHNS and CDR2 is SASEGT. The CDR3 spans 16 residues. The ends were cut back, 5 bases at V and 1 base at J, with 16 bases in the middle. CDR3 nucleotide sequence: TGTGCCAGCAGTACAACCTTAGCGGTGGGCACAGATACGCAGTATTTT. Its protein product is CASSTTLAVGTDTQYF.

V and J are TRBV20-1 and TRBJ2-2, with 9 bases identical to TRBD2. The germline gives CDR1 DFQATT, CDR2 SNEGSKA (reference sequence). This CDR3 spans 16 amino acids. The V and J ends lost 2 bases and 5 bases, in that order; junction bases with no gene match: 9. The CDR3 is CSARTYSGRRTGELFF. CDR3 nucleotide sequence: TGCAGTGCTAGAACTTATAGCGGGAGACGAACCGGGGAGCTGTTTTTT.

The chain uses TRBV14 and TRBJ1-2, with D possibly matching TRBD1 (5 bases). The CDR3 runs to 16 residues. CDR1 and CDR2 (germline): SGHDN, FVKESK. Trimming pared 1 base from V and 3 bases from J, leaving 15 bases between. CDR3 nucleotides: TGTGCCAGCAGCCAAGGGGCAGGGAGTATGGACTATGGCTACACCTTC. Its protein product is CASSQGAGSMDYGYTF.

The chain has TRBV2 and TRBJ1-6, with TRBD1 matching over 11 bases. CDR1 is SNHLY, CDR2 FYNNEI, per germline. After removal of 6 bases from V and 10 bases from J, the junction contained 8 bases not matched to a gene. The CDR3 extends over 15 amino acids. The CDR3 protein is CASSGQGADGSPLHF. Written as DNA, the CDR3 is TGTGCCAGCAGCGGACAGGGGGCTGATGGGTCACCCCTCCACTTT.

This clonotype was observed at least ten times. J is TRBJ2-4 and V is TRBV7-8; D uncertain. Germline assignment: CDR1 SGHVS and CDR2 FQNEAQ. Trimming left V 6 bases short and J 1 base short, with 7 bases between. This CDR3 contains 13 residues. CDR3 coding DNA: TGTGCCAGCAGTCCGTGGGCCAAAAACATTCAGTACTTC. Translation: CASSPWAKNIQYF.

This clonotype appeared a few times. The chain uses TRBV5-5 and TRBJ1-6, with 9 bases matching TRBD1. The CDR3 loop spans 16 amino acids. V shed 4 bases, J shed 2 bases, and the junction held 4 bases outside the gene matches. Germline CDR1 and CDR2: SGHKS and YYEKEE (reference sequence). CDR3 sequence (DNA): TGTGCCAGCAGCAGGGGACAGGGAACCTATAATTCACCCCTCCACTTT. Translation: CASSRGQGTYNSPLHF.

Remarks on this clonotype: With a much larger clone just one base away, this may be a read error. The J gene is TRBJ2-3, the V gene TRBV5-1; D is perhaps TRBD1 or TRBD2 (5 bases each). There are 14 residues in the CDR3. Trimming stripped 9 bases from V and 2 bases from J, with 16 bases between. Germline V lookup: CDR1 SGHRS, CDR2 YFSETQ. CDR3 in amino acids: CATAAGTHTDTQYF. The CDR3 region has the DNA TGCGCCACCGCCGCCGGGACGCACACAGATACGCAGTATTTT.

In this sample, this clonotype turned up many times. V usage is TRBV5-1 and J usage is TRBJ1-5, with unresolved D. CDR3 size: 11 residues. Germline V CDR1 and CDR2: SGHRS, YFSETQ. V was cut by 5 bases and J by 9 bases, with 9 bases left in between. The CDR3 region is CASSLQPPQHF. CDR3 nucleotide sequence: TGCGCCAGCAGTTTGCAGCCGCCCCAGCATTTT.

This clonotype was counted only a few times. A read error may account for a junction end that differs from germline. The V gene is TRBV7-7, the J gene TRBJ2-3, with 7 positions matching TRBD2. The CDR3 extends over 14 amino acids. Germline V gene lookup returns CDR1 SSHAT and CDR2 FNYEAQ (reference sequence). CDR3 in DNA: TGTGCTAGCAGCTTACGGGGGGTTGGAGATACGCAGTATTTT. Protein sequence: CASSLRGVGDTQYF.

The J gene is TRBJ2-1, the V gene TRBV18; TRBD1 agrees at 9 bases. Per the germline V gene, CDR1 is KGHSH and CDR2 is LQKENI. Trimming took 3 bases from V and 9 from J; bases not matched to a gene: 0. The CDR3 consists of 12 residues. CDR3: CASSPDRGEQFF. The CDR3 DNA sequence: TGTGCCAGCTCACCGGACAGGGGTGAGCAGTTCTTC. Drawing the rest from reference TRBV18 and TRBJ2-1, the complete variable domain is NAGVMQNPRHLVRRRGQEARLRCSPMKGHSHVYWYRQLPEEGLKFMVYLQKENIIDESGMPKERFSAEFPKEGPSILRIQQVVRGDSAAYFCASSPDRGEQFFGPGTRLTVL.

This clonotype was detected many times. This chain connects TRBV19 to TRBJ2-3; D perhaps matches TRBD2 (5 bases). The germline gives CDR1 LNHDA, CDR2 SQIVND (reference sequence). The CDR3 covers 13 residues. Trimming took 9 bases from V and 2 from J, leaving 12 bases between them. CDR3 amino acids: CASGLSLTDTQYF. The CDR3 DNA reads TGTGCCAGCGGACTCTCCCTCACAGATACGCAGTATTTT.

This clonotype was recorded at least ten times. The chain couples TRBV20-1 to TRBJ2-1; D is perhaps TRBD2 (5 bases). CDR1 DFQATT and CDR2 SNEGSKA come from the germline V gene (reference sequence). V shed 6 bases and J shed 8 bases, with 14 bases lying between them. The CDR3 consists of 12 residues. CDR3 protein: CSAPTSPHEQFF. CDR3 nucleotide sequence: TGCAGTGCACCTACTAGTCCCCATGAGCAGTTCTTC.

This clonotype was seen more than once but under ten times. The genes are TRBV19 and TRBJ2-2, with D perhaps TRBD1 (5 bases). Trimming took 1 base from V and 4 from J, leaving 10 bases between them. The germline V gene encodes CDR1 LNHDA and CDR2 SQIVND (reference sequence). This CDR3 region has 15 residues. The CDR3: CASSIARAGTGELFF. The CDR3 DNA follows: TGTGCCAGTAGTATAGCCAGGGCTGGCACCGGGGAGCTGTTTTTT.

Of note for this clonotype: This may be a read error: a much more frequent sequence differs by one nucleotide. The chain combines TRBV11-2 with TRBJ2-7; 9 nucleotides line up with TRBD1. Germline CDR1 is SGHAT and CDR2 is FQNNGV. The CDR3 extends over 15 amino acids. The junction had 6 bases not matched to a gene; V was cut back by 0 bases and J by 6 bases. The CDR3 DNA reads TGTGCCAGCAGCTTAGAACAGGGGGCGGGGTCCGAGCAGTACTTC. This encodes CASSLEQGAGSEQYF.